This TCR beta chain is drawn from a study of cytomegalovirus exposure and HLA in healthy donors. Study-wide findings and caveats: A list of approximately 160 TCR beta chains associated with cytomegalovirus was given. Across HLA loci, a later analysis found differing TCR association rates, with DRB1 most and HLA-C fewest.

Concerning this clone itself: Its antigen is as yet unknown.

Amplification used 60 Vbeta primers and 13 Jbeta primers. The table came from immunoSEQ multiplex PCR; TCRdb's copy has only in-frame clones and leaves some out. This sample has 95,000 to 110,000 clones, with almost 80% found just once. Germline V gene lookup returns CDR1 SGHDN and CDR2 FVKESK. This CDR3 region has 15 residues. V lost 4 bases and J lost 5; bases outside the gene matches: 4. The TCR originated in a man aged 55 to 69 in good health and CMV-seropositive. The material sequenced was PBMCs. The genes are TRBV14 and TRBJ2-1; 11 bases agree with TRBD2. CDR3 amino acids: CASSLPGLADNEQFF. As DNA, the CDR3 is TGTGCCAGCAGCCTTCCGGGACTAGCGGACAATGAGCAGTTCTTC. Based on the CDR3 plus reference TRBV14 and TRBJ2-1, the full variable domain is EAGVTQFPSHSVIEKGQTVTLRCDPISGHDNLYWYRRVMGKEIKFLLHFVKESKQDESGMPNNRFLAERTGGTYSTLKVQPAELEDSGVYFCASSLPGLADNEQFFGPGTRLTVL.